The sequence of this T cell receptor beta chain was determined in a study of OX40 agonist ivuxolimab in advanced cancers. Study as a whole: Patient treatment consisted of intravenous ivuxolimab administration every 2 weeks at 0.01 to 10 mg/kg. General observations from the study: The expanded peripheral T cells' antigen specificity was not determined.

Trimming cost V 1 base and J 6 bases, with 11 bases left between them. Germline CDR1 SGHNT, CDR2 YYREEE (reference sequence). CDR3 length: 14 residues. Remarks on this clone: Its target is unknown.

Sequenced by immunoSEQ multiplex PCR; TCRdb stores in-frame clones only, minus some. This sample has 15,000 to 20,000 clones, with roughly 82% found just once. This TCR was sampled from an adult with an advanced solid tumor such as melanoma, head and neck, liver or kidney cancer. The rearrangement links TRBV5-4 to TRBJ2-1; no reliable D call. The sequenced sample was CD4+ or CD8+ T cells sorted from blood, obtained in a trial of the OX40 agonist ivuxolimab. The CDR3 is CASSLTTAFNEQFF. The CDR3 DNA sequence: TGTGCCAGCAGCTTGACGACGGCCTTCAATGAGCAGTTCTTC.